This T cell receptor beta chain was recovered during a study of shared T cell receptors in the human thymus. The ends lost 4 bases at V and 9 bases at J; junction bases unmatched: 5. CDR3 size: 13 residues. The germline V gene encodes CDR1 MNHEY and CDR2 SVGAGI. Method: immunoSEQ multiplex PCR; TCRdb's copy keeps in-frame clones and lacks some. The sample records roughly 410,000 clones, approximately 95% being singletons. The rearrangement links TRBV6-5 to TRBJ2-1, with 8 bases fitting TRBD1. This clonotype was obtained from a human donor. What was sequenced was thymocytes. The CDR3 coding sequence is TGTGCCAGCAGTTGCGGACAGGGAGGTGAGCAGTTCTTC. Residues: CASSCGQGGEQFF.